A single sample is the source of the 27 T cell receptor beta chains below, sequenced in a study of cytomegalovirus exposure and HLA in healthy donors (dated by TCRdb to about 2017). Library construction relied on the immunoSEQ multiplex PCR assay. For the multiplex PCR, a mixture combining 60 forward primers for TCR Vbeta segments and 13 reverse primers for TCR Jbeta segments was used. This immuneACCESS table, as held by TCRdb, lists in-frame sequences with V and J called but not all clones. Of the missing ones, under half trace to an unresolved V gene in checked studies; the others have no known cause. A total of around 190,000 clones appear in this sample, 85% of them only once. Of the sample, about 2.3% falls within the top ten clones. Material: PBMCs. The receptors derive from a woman in her forties or fifties in good health and CMV-seronegative.

This chain links TRBV11-2 with TRBJ2-1; the match to TRBD1 covers 7 bases. The CDR3 loop spans 16 amino acids. CDR1 and CDR2 (germline): SGHAT, FQNNGV. Trimming removed 1 base from V and 5 bases from J; junction bases left unmatched: 8. CDR3 protein: CASSLGRTGLNNEQFF. In nucleotides, the CDR3 is TGTGCCAGCAGCTTAGGGAGGACAGGTTTAAACAATGAGCAGTTCTTC.

As DNA, the CDR3 is TGTGCCAGCAGCTTGGCCTTTAGCGGGAGTACAGATACGCAGTATTTT. Translated: CASSLAFSGSTDTQYF. The chain links TRBV5-4 to TRBJ2-3; 9 nucleotides line up with TRBD2. Germline CDR1 reads SGHNT; CDR2 reads YYREEE (reference sequence). CDR3 length: 16 amino acids. V shed 0 bases, J shed 3 bases, and the junction held 5 bases outside the gene matches.

This rearrangement joins TRBV18 to TRBJ2-5; 7 nucleotides match TRBD1. V lost 4 bases, J lost 3 bases, and 5 bases stayed unmatched. Germline V CDR1 and CDR2: KGHSH, LQKENI. CDR3 length equals 14 residues. CDR3 DNA: TGTGCCAGCTCACGTACGCAGGGGGAAGAGACCCAGTACTTC. The encoded protein is CASSRTQGEETQYF. The variable domain in full, with the rest retrieved from reference TRBV18 and TRBJ2-5, is NAGVMQNPRHLVRRRGQEARLRCSPMKGHSHVYWYRQLPEEGLKFMVYLQKENIIDESGMPKERFSAEFPKEGPSILRIQQVVRGDSAAYFCASSRTQGEETQYFGPGTRLLVL.

The chain couples TRBV7-3 to TRBJ1-2, with 9 bases aligning to TRBD1. CDR1 and CDR2 (germline): SGHTA, FQGTGA. J lost 10 bases, V lost 5 bases, and 8 bases had no gene match. The CDR3 consists of 13 residues. CDR3 DNA: TGTGCCAGCAGCCCACAGGGGGCCAGGGACTACACCTTC. Translating gives CASSPQGARDYTF.

The sample holds one count of this clone. The V and J genes are TRBV27 and TRBJ2-7, with D maybe TRBD2 (6 bases). The V gene's germline CDR1 is MNHEY and CDR2 SMNVEV (reference sequence). V shed 0 bases and J shed 0 bases, with 15 bases lying between them. The CDR3 has 17 amino acids. Here the CDR3 DNA reads TGTGCCAGCAGTTTATCGCGGTCGGGAGTAAGCTCCTACGAGCAGTACTTC. Translated, it gives CASSLSRSGVSSYEQYF.

With respect to this clone: The same CDR3 arises from other DNA sequences in this sample as well. The CDR3 nucleotides are TGCGCCAGCAGCCCTTCGGGACTAGCGGGTGGGCTGTTTTTT. Its translation is CASSPSGLAGGLFF. The V gene is TRBV5-1, the J gene TRBJ2-2; 12 positions agree with TRBD2. J gave up 13 bases and V 4 bases, and 8 bases lay outside the gene matches. Germline CDR1 reads SGHRS; CDR2 reads YFSETQ. The CDR3 totals 14 residues.

V gene TRBV5-4 combines with J gene TRBJ2-2; D remains unclear. Germline CDR1 SGHNT, CDR2 YYREEE (reference sequence). This CDR3 has 15 residues. Trimming took off 0 bases at V and 1 base at J, with 7 bases between the two ends. CDR3 nucleotide sequence: TGTGCCAGCAGCTTGGGGGCCGGGAACACCGGGGAGCTGTTTTTT. It specifies CASSLGAGNTGELFF.

The gene calls are TRBV11-2 and TRBJ2-3, with 9 bases matching TRBD2. CDR1 SGHAT and CDR2 FQNNGV come from the germline V gene. This CDR3 region has 14 residues. The V gene end was trimmed by 6 bases and the J gene end by 2 bases; junction bases not matched to a gene: 3. CDR3 DNA: TGTGCCAGCAGGCTAGCGGGATTCACAGATACGCAGTATTTT. This sequence encodes CASRLAGFTDTQYF.

This chain links TRBV5-4 with TRBJ1-5, with D possibly being TRBD1 (5 bases). The V end lost 4 bases, the J end lost 1 base, and 6 bases lay between the germline ends. Germline V CDR1 and CDR2: SGHNT, YYREEE (reference sequence). The CDR3 contains 13 residues. The CDR3 is CASSRGSNQPQHF. The CDR3 DNA sequence: TGTGCCAGCAGCCGGGGGAGCAATCAGCCCCAGCATTTT.

The rearrangement joins TRBV15 to TRBJ2-1, with 7 bases fitting TRBD2. CDR1 is LNHNV and CDR2 is YYDKDF in the germline V gene (reference sequence). Unmatched junction bases numbered 9, after V lost 1 base and J lost 15 bases. CDR3 length: 13 amino acids. The CDR3 nucleotides read TGTGCCACCAGCAGAGCCCGCACGGGACTAATGTTCTTC. The encoded protein is CATSRARTGLMFF.

This clone was counted between two and nine times. The V and J genes are TRBV9 and TRBJ2-1; 10 bases map to TRBD2. J was trimmed by 7 bases and V by 2 bases; bases with no gene match: 9. This CDR3 has 16 amino acids. CDR1 and CDR2 from the germline V gene are SGDLS and YYNGEE. The CDR3 here is CASSVSSGRGKNEQFF. CDR3 coding DNA: TGTGCCAGCAGCGTTTCTAGCGGGAGAGGAAAAAATGAGCAGTTCTTC.

The chain couples TRBV18 to TRBJ1-1; the D is unclear. V was clipped by 2 bases and J by 4 bases, with 17 bases between them. This CDR3 comprises 16 residues. Germline V lookup: CDR1 KGHSH, CDR2 LQKENI. The DNA of the CDR3 is TGTGCCAGCTCACCAGACGATTGGGGAGTGAGCACTGAAGCTTTCTTT. Encoded protein: CASSPDDWGVSTEAFF.

This clone came up a few times. The CDR3 sequence is CASSLRTGTNTEAFF. Here the CDR3 DNA reads TGTGCCAGCTCACTCCGGACGGGAACGAACACTGAAGCTTTCTTT. V usage is TRBV18 and J usage is TRBJ1-1; the D is unclear. CDR3 length equals 15 residues. With 4 bases removed from V and 1 base from J, the gap between germline ends came to 13 bases. The germline CDR1 and CDR2 sequences are KGHSH and LQKENI.

The V gene is TRBV19, the J gene TRBJ2-1; D is undetermined. Germline V gene sequence: CDR1 LNHDA, CDR2 SQIVND (reference sequence). This CDR3 spans 15 amino acids. The ends were cut back, 7 bases at V and 0 bases at J, with 13 bases in the middle. The CDR3 loop is CASTAFTSSYNEQFF. CDR3 DNA sequence: TGTGCCAGTACCGCATTCACGAGCTCCTACAATGAGCAGTTCTTC.

This chain connects TRBV4-1 to TRBJ1-2, with 11 bases that match TRBD1. The germline V gene has CDR1 MGHRA and CDR2 YSYEKL. The CDR3 is made up of 15 amino acids. Trimming cost V 4 bases and J 4 bases; bases outside gene matches: 5. CDR3: CASSRRDRGGYGYTF. In DNA form, the CDR3 reads TGCGCCAGCAGCCGCCGGGACAGGGGGGGCTATGGCTACACCTTC.

Of note for this clone: In the same sample, other DNA sequences code for this CDR3. The V and J genes are TRBV2 and TRBJ1-5, with 9 bases fitting TRBD1. This CDR3 region has 14 residues. Trimming at V came to 4 bases and at J to 6 bases, leaving 4 bases not matched to a gene. CDR1 and CDR2 (germline): SNHLY, FYNNEI. The CDR3 reads CASSGQGVRQPQHF. CDR3 in DNA: TGTGCCAGCAGTGGACAGGGGGTACGTCAGCCCCAGCATTTT.

The V call is TRBV28, the J call TRBJ1-2; 9 bases match TRBD1. Germline-derived CDR1 and CDR2 are MDHEN and SYDVKM. J gave up 6 bases and V 8 bases, and 4 bases lay outside the gene matches. The CDR3 extends over 12 amino acids. CDR3 in DNA: TGTGCCAGCCGGGACAGGGTGGATGGCTACACCTTC. Translating gives CASRDRVDGYTF.

The V call is TRBV29-1, the J call TRBJ1-6; the D gene is possibly TRBD1 (6 bases). Trimming pared 5 bases from V and 8 bases from J, leaving 13 bases between. The CDR3 contains 13 residues. Germline-derived CDR1 and CDR2 are SQVTM and ANQGSEA. The chain's CDR3 is CSVQQGLHSPLHF. CDR3 DNA: TGCAGCGTTCAACAGGGTTTGCATTCACCCCTCCACTTT. The variable domain in full, completed from reference TRBV29-1 and TRBJ1-6, reads SAVISQKPSRDICQRGTSLTIQCQVDSQVTMMFWYRQQPGQSLTLIATANQGSEATYESGFVIDKFPISRPNLTFSTLTVSNMSPEDSSIYLCSVQQGLHSPLHFGNGTRLTVT.

The J gene is TRBJ1-4, the V gene TRBV5-5, with 11 bases aligning to TRBD1. From germline, CDR1 is SGHKS and CDR2 YYEKEE (reference sequence). The CDR3 runs 15 residues. V lost 2 bases and J lost 7; bases outside the gene matches: 4. The CDR3 sequence: CASSFPGTGGEKLFF. The CDR3 nucleotides read TGTGCCAGCAGCTTCCCCGGGACAGGGGGTGAAAAACTGTTTTTT. Together with reference TRBV5-5 and TRBJ1-4, the CDR3 gives the full variable domain: DAGVTQSPTHLIKTRGQQVTLRCSPISGHKSVSWYQQVLGQGPQFIFQYYEKEERGRGNFPDRFSARQFPNYSSELNVNALLLGDSALYLCASSFPGTGGEKLFFGSGTQLSVL.

This chain links TRBV7-8 with TRBJ2-7; 9 nucleotides line up with TRBD1. This CDR3 has 15 amino acids. Per germline, CDR1 SGHVS and CDR2 FQNEAQ. Trimming cost V 5 bases and J 0 bases; bases outside gene matches: 5. CDR3: CASSRTGGVSYEQYF. CDR3 coding DNA: TGTGCCAGCAGCCGAACAGGGGGCGTCTCCTACGAGCAGTACTTC. Filled out from reference TRBV7-8 and TRBJ2-7, the complete variable domain reads GAGVSQSPRYKVAKRGQDVALRCDPISGHVSLFWYQQALGQGPEFLTYFQNEAQLDKSGLPSDRFFAERPEGSVSTLKIQRTQQEDSAVYLCASSRTGGVSYEQYFGPGTRLTVT.

The rearrangement joins TRBV25-1 to TRBJ2-1, with TRBD1 identical over 9 bases. CDR3 length equals 14 residues. The germline V gene encodes CDR1 MGHDK and CDR2 SYGVNS. With 9 bases clipped from V and 2 bases from J, the junction kept 5 bases outside the gene matches. Here the CDR3 DNA reads TGTGCCAGTAGGGGACAGGGCCCCTACAATGAGCAGTTCTTC. It encodes CASRGQGPYNEQFF.

This sequence joins TRBV5-4 and TRBJ1-4; 7 bases map to TRBD1. V was clipped by 4 bases and J by 5 bases; unmatched bases: 8. The CDR3 is made up of 15 amino acids. CDR1 SGHNT and CDR2 YYREEE come from the germline V gene (reference sequence). The CDR3 reads CASSLGRQGNEKLFF. The CDR3 region has the DNA TGTGCCAGCAGCCTTGGGAGACAGGGAAATGAAAAACTGTTTTTT.

This chain uses TRBV27 with TRBJ1-1; TRBD1 is a possible D gene (6 bases). Trimming took 4 bases from V and 5 from J, leaving 17 bases between them. This CDR3 spans 15 amino acids. Per germline, CDR1 MNHEY and CDR2 SMNVEV (reference sequence). As DNA, the CDR3 is TGTGCCAGCAGTTGGGGTCCACAGGGACAAACTGAAGCTTTCTTT. It is translated as CASSWGPQGQTEAFF.

J is TRBJ2-2 and V is TRBV6-5; 7 nucleotides line up with TRBD2. J lost 1 base, V lost 0 bases, and 2 bases had no gene match. The CDR3 sequence is 16 residues long. Germline V gene lookup returns CDR1 MNHEY and CDR2 SVGAGI. The chain's CDR3 is CASSYSGGRNTGELFF. The CDR3 DNA sequence: TGTGCCAGCAGTTACTCGGGCGGGAGGAACACCGGGGAGCTGTTTTTT.

The chain links TRBV5-1 to TRBJ2-7, with D perhaps matching TRBD2 (6 bases). V lost 1 base to trimming and J lost 2 bases, with 10 bases between them. Looked up from germline, CDR1 is SGHRS and CDR2 is YFSETQ. The CDR3 has 14 amino acids. CDR3 sequence: CASSLRGRTYEQYF. In DNA, the CDR3 is TGCGCCAGCAGCTTGCGAGGGAGGACCTACGAGCAGTACTTC.

The chain couples TRBV4-1 to TRBJ2-2; perhaps TRBD2 as D (6 bases). The ends were cut back, 6 bases at V and 4 bases at J, with 9 bases in the middle. There are 13 residues in the CDR3. From germline, CDR1 is MGHRA and CDR2 YSYEKL. CDR3 protein: CASRVGGTGELFF. CDR3 nucleotides: TGCGCCAGCAGAGTCGGGGGCACCGGGGAGCTGTTTTTT.

The chain is built from TRBV7-2 and TRBJ1-1; 7 bases are a match to TRBD1. The trim removed 6 bases at V and 8 bases at J, leaving 9 bases unmatched. The germline V gene encodes CDR1 SGHTA and CDR2 FQGNSA. This CDR3 has 13 residues. CDR3 sequence reads: CASRSPGQREAFF. The CDR3 bases are TGTGCCAGCAGGTCCCCGGGACAGAGGGAAGCTTTCTTT.